These 3 T cell receptor beta chains share one sample of origin, sequenced in a study of OX40 agonist ivuxolimab in advanced cancers. Some clones are missing from TCRdb's copy, which holds only in-frame ones; the method was immunoSEQ multiplex PCR. The data show 55,000 to 70,000 clones, 85% to 90% seen once. The sequencing used CD4+ or CD8+ T cells sorted from blood, collected in a trial of the OX40 agonist ivuxolimab. The origin of the receptors is an adult with an advanced solid tumor such as melanoma, head and neck, liver or kidney cancer.

This chain links TRBV11-2 with TRBJ2-3; a possible D gene is TRBD1 (6 bases). Looked up from germline, CDR1 is SGHAT and CDR2 is FQNNGV. V lost 5 bases and J 2 bases, leaving 11 bases between the germline ends. This CDR3 region has 14 residues. The CDR3 DNA is TGTGCCAGCAGCACAGGGTCATACACAGATACGCAGTATTTT. Encoded protein: CASSTGSYTDTQYF.

V usage is TRBV6-1 and J usage is TRBJ1-1; 9 nucleotides match TRBD1. V dropped 4 bases and J dropped 7; count of bases not matched to a gene: 4. CDR1 and CDR2 from the germline V gene are MNHNS and SASEGT. This CDR3 comprises 13 residues. The chain's CDR3 is CASSAQGAGEAFF. The CDR3 DNA reads as TGTGCCAGCAGTGCACAGGGGGCCGGTGAAGCTTTCTTT.

The chain couples TRBV5-5 to TRBJ1-2; a possible D gene is TRBD1 (5 bases). The V gene lost 5 bases and the J gene lost 11 bases, with 22 bases spanning the gap. The CDR3 sequence is 14 residues long. Germline V gives CDR1 SGHKS, CDR2 YYEKEE (reference sequence). The CDR3 DNA is TGTGCCAGCAGACCTACAAGCCCTACAGGAATGTACACCTTC. This gives the protein CASRPTSPTGMYTF.